These 29 T cell receptor beta chains originate from one sample sequenced in a study of blood T cell repertoires in COVID-19. Libraries were prepared by immunoSEQ multiplex PCR; TCRdb keeps only in-frame clonotypes and omits some of them. The sample carries 150,000 to 200,000 clones, over 80% recorded once. Sequencing was performed on PBMCs or T cells enriched from blood (not recorded which). The receptor source for this set is a young woman who had been exposed to COVID-19.

The chain joins TRBV5-8 to TRBJ1-5, with TRBD1 as a possible D gene (5 bases). The CDR3 length is 17 residues. Trimming removed 0 bases at V and 0 bases at J, with 13 bases between. CDR1 and CDR2 from the germline V gene are SGHTS and YDEGEE. In DNA form, the CDR3 reads TGTGCCAGCAGCTTGGTCAGGGAAGCGTATAGCAATCAGCCCCAGCATTTT. This translates into CASSLVREAYSNQPQHF.

This clone came up a few times. J is TRBJ2-1 and V is TRBV7-8; TRBD1 might be the D (6 bases). The CDR3 is 14 residues long. Germline V gene lookup returns CDR1 SGHVS and CDR2 FQNEAQ. The V and J ends lost 5 bases and 5 bases respectively, with 13 bases between them. This CDR3 is CASSPRTVHNEQFF. In nucleotides, the CDR3 is TGTGCCAGCAGCCCGCGGACAGTCCACAATGAGCAGTTCTTC.

The V call is TRBV28, the J call TRBJ1-2; 10 nucleotides line up with TRBD1. The ends lost 2 bases at V and 4 bases at J; junction bases unmatched: 4. The CDR3 sequence is 15 residues long. CDR1 and CDR2 (germline): MDHEN, SYDVKM. CDR3 sequence: CASSLRDRGTYGYTF. CDR3 DNA: TGTGCCAGCAGTTTACGGGACAGGGGCACCTATGGCTACACCTTC.

This chain connects TRBV5-8 to TRBJ1-4; the D is unclear. The germline V gene has CDR1 SGHTS and CDR2 YDEGEE. The CDR3 is 13 residues long. V gave up 4 bases and J gave up 8 bases, with 12 bases separating them. In DNA, the CDR3 is TGTGCCAGCAGCCGTTTTCCGGAGGAAAAACTGTTTTTT. It translates to CASSRFPEEKLFF.

CDR3 residues: CASSLNVRGSSYNEQFF. In DNA form, the CDR3 reads TGCGCCAGCAGCTTGAATGTGAGGGGGAGCTCCTACAATGAGCAGTTCTTC. This chain joins TRBV5-1 and TRBJ2-1; weak D call: TRBD1 (6 bases). V dropped 1 base and J dropped 0 bases, with 14 bases sitting between them. The CDR3 has 17 amino acids. Germline CDR1 and CDR2: SGHRS and YFSETQ.

The chain joins TRBV15 to TRBJ2-1; 14 positions match TRBD2. CDR1 is LNHNV and CDR2 is YYDKDF in the germline V gene (reference sequence). This CDR3 contains 16 residues. With V trimmed by 5 bases and J by 3 bases, 3 bases remained unmatched. CDR3: CATSEGTSGGYNEQFF. The CDR3 DNA reads as TGTGCCACCAGCGAGGGGACTAGCGGGGGCTACAATGAGCAGTTCTTC.

This sequence joins TRBV27 and TRBJ1-2; tentatively, D is TRBD1 (5 bases). Germline V CDR1 and CDR2: MNHEY, SMNVEV (reference sequence). The CDR3 extends over 14 amino acids. V was trimmed by 0 bases and J by 2 bases, leaving 7 bases between them. The CDR3 DNA is TGTGCCAGCAGTTTATCTTACAGGAACTATGGCTACACCTTC. It codes for CASSLSYRNYGYTF.

This clone was observed a single time. The chain carries TRBV9 and TRBJ1-2, with 8 bases that match TRBD1. V lost 3 bases, J lost 2 bases, and 3 bases stayed unmatched. CDR1 is SGDLS and CDR2 is YYNGEE in the germline V gene. The CDR3 covers 14 residues. The CDR3 DNA follows: TGTGCCAGCAGCGCCTCAGGGGGCAACTATGGCTACACCTTC. The encoded protein is CASSASGGNYGYTF. Full variable domain (rest looked up from reference TRBV9 and TRBJ1-2): DSGVTQTPKHLITATGQRVTLRCSPRSGDLSVYWYQQSLDQGLQFLIQYYNGEERAKGNILERFSAQQFPDLHSELNLSSLELGDSALYFCASSASGGNYGYTFGSGTRLTVV.

The chain uses TRBV28 and TRBJ2-5; the D gene is possibly TRBD2 (6 bases). Between the trimmed V and J ends, which lost 1 base and 0 bases, there was a span of 12 bases. Germline V lookup: CDR1 MDHEN, CDR2 SYDVKM. CDR3 size: 16 residues. CDR3 amino acids: CASSLSGLMYQETQYF. Written as DNA, the CDR3 is TGTGCCAGCAGTTTATCTGGACTAATGTACCAAGAGACCCAGTACTTC. The full variable domain, its missing parts supplied by reference TRBV28 and TRBJ2-5, is DVKVTQSSRYLVKRTGEKVFLECVQDMDHENMFWYRQDPGLGLRLIYFSYDVKMKEKGDIPEGYSVSREKKERFSLILESASTNQTSMYLCASSLSGLMYQETQYFGPGTRLLVL.

V is TRBV24-1 and J is TRBJ1-1; possibly TRBD1 for D (5 bases). The V gene lost 6 bases and the J gene lost 10 bases, with 17 bases spanning the gap. This CDR3 is 13 amino acids long. Germline CDR1 and CDR2: KGHDR and SFDVKD. The CDR3 region is CATSRTGVEGAFF. The DNA of the CDR3 is TGTGCCACCAGTCGTACGGGGGTGGAGGGAGCTTTCTTT.

The J gene is TRBJ2-7, the V gene TRBV5-6; no clear D gene. V was cut by 3 bases and J by 3 bases, with 7 bases left in between. CDR3 length equals 12 residues. Per germline, CDR1 SGHDT and CDR2 YYEEEE. CDR3 residues: CASSSPGYEQYF. Here the CDR3 DNA reads TGTGCCAGCAGCTCTCCCGGCTACGAGCAGTACTTC.

This clone was detected only a few times. The rearrangement uses TRBV9 and TRBJ1-1; D call uncertain. V was trimmed by 6 bases and J by 2 bases, leaving 17 bases between them. CDR1 is SGDLS, CDR2 YYNGEE, per germline. The CDR3 runs 15 residues. The CDR3 loop is CASTSTGEPNTEAFF. CDR3 bases: TGTGCCAGCACCTCCACTGGGGAGCCCAACACTGAAGCTTTCTTT.

This clone occurred a few times. This chain uses TRBV5-4 with TRBJ1-2; 9 nucleotides agree with TRBD1. The germline CDR1 and CDR2 sequences are SGHNT and YYREEE (reference sequence). The J segment lost 8 bases and the V segment lost 3 bases, leaving 8 bases of the junction unmatched. The CDR3 is 14 residues long. Here the CDR3 DNA reads TGTGCCAGCAGCTCTAAGGGGACAGGGTCCGGCTACACCTTC. Protein: CASSSKGTGSGYTF.

For the CDR3, the DNA is TGTGCCAGTTCAGGGCTTGGTTATAATTCACCCCTCCACTTT. Protein: CASSGLGYNSPLHF. The gene calls are TRBV19 and TRBJ1-6, with a possible D match to TRBD1 (5 bases). Trimming took 8 bases from V and 4 from J, leaving 12 bases between them. This CDR3 is built from 14 residues. Germline lookup yields CDR1 LNHDA and CDR2 SQIVND (reference sequence).

The table lists this clone with a count of one. CDR3 protein: CASSVLTGREYGYTF. As DNA, the CDR3 is TGTGCCAGCAGCGTACTGACAGGGAGAGAATATGGCTACACCTTC. The chain carries TRBV9 and TRBJ1-2, with 7 nucleotides matching TRBD1. V trimming: 1 base; J trimming: 5 bases; junction bases outside the gene matches: 8. The CDR3 runs 15 residues. Germline CDR1 reads SGDLS; CDR2 reads YYNGEE. The whole variable domain, remainder taken from reference TRBV9 and TRBJ1-2, is DSGVTQTPKHLITATGQRVTLRCSPRSGDLSVYWYQQSLDQGLQFLIQYYNGEERAKGNILERFSAQQFPDLHSELNLSSLELGDSALYFCASSVLTGREYGYTFGSGTRLTVV.

The chain employs TRBV5-6 and TRBJ2-7; possibly TRBD2 for D (6 bases). This CDR3 contains 16 residues. V shed 2 bases and J shed 3 bases, with 18 bases lying between them. Germline CDR1 SGHDT, CDR2 YYEEEE. The CDR3 region has the DNA TGTGCCAGCAGCTTAAGAGGGTCATGGGGACTCTACGAGCAGTACTTC. Its protein is CASSLRGSWGLYEQYF.

This clone was seen only a few times. This specimen includes other DNA sequences encoding the same CDR3. J is TRBJ2-3 and V is TRBV9; 10 nucleotides align to TRBD2. With 4 bases clipped from V and 3 bases from J, the junction kept 11 bases outside the gene matches. Germline CDR1 reads SGDLS; CDR2 reads YYNGEE. The CDR3 has 17 amino acids. CDR3 amino acids: CASSPRPAGGRTDTQYF. Written as DNA, the CDR3 is TGTGCCAGCAGCCCTAGACCAGCGGGGGGGCGGACAGATACGCAGTATTTT.

Remarks on this clone: The same CDR3 can be traced to other DNA sequences in this sample. The chain is built from TRBV20-1 and TRBJ2-7; 10 bases align to TRBD2. CDR3 length: 13 amino acids. J lost 3 bases, V lost 3 bases, and 2 bases had no gene match. Germline V gene data show CDR1 as DFQATT and CDR2 as SNEGSKA (reference sequence). CDR3 region: CSASLAGGYEQYF. CDR3 coding DNA: TGCAGTGCTAGTTTAGCGGGGGGCTACGAGCAGTACTTC.

This clone was recorded only once. The V gene is TRBV7-2, the J gene TRBJ1-5, with D tentatively TRBD1 (6 bases). Trimming took 0 bases from V and 5 from J, leaving 14 bases between them. From germline, CDR1 is SGHTA and CDR2 FQGNSA. The CDR3 spans 16 residues. DNA for the CDR3: TGTGCCAGCAGCTTAGCGGGTCGGGGGGCCGATCAGCCCCAGCATTTT. Protein sequence: CASSLAGRGADQPQHF.

V is TRBV7-6 and J is TRBJ2-1, with TRBD2 matching 11 bases. Trimming at V came to 1 base and at J to 7 bases, leaving 3 bases not matched to a gene. Germline CDR1 SGHVS, CDR2 FNYEAQ. This CDR3 contains 15 residues. CDR3 in amino acids: CASSLGIAGGNEQFF. The CDR3, as DNA: TGTGCCAGCAGCTTAGGGATAGCGGGAGGGAATGAGCAGTTCTTC.

The chain links TRBV5-5 to TRBJ1-1; D gene ambiguous. The CDR3 runs 15 residues. The germline V gene has CDR1 SGHKS and CDR2 YYEKEE (reference sequence). V shed 1 base and J shed 3 bases, with 13 bases lying between them. CDR3 protein: CASSLSPSVDTEAFF. The CDR3 DNA reads TGTGCCAGCAGCTTGTCCCCCTCAGTGGACACTGAAGCTTTCTTT.

The chain combines TRBV19 with TRBJ1-1; 7 bases line up with TRBD1. This CDR3 comprises 11 residues. Germline loops: CDR1 LNHDA, CDR2 SQIVND (reference sequence). V dropped 6 bases and J dropped 8; count of bases not matched to a gene: 3. The CDR3 region has the DNA TGTGCCAGTAGGAGGACAGGCGAAGCTTTCTTT. This sequence encodes CASRRTGEAFF.

The chain recombines TRBV30 with TRBJ1-2; 7 nucleotides agree with TRBD1. The CDR3 length is 13 residues. V shed 0 bases and J 6 bases; nucleotides not matched to a gene: 4. In germline, CDR1 is GTSNPN, CDR2 SVGIG (reference sequence). This CDR3 is CAWSVSRGNGYTF. The CDR3 coding sequence is TGTGCCTGGAGTGTAAGCAGGGGGAATGGCTACACCTTC.

The CDR3 DNA reads TGTGCCAGCAGTGGAACTAGCGGGGGGTCGGGGCAAGAGACCCAGTACTTC. Translation gives CASSGTSGGSGQETQYF. The chain is built from TRBV6-1 and TRBJ2-5, with 12 bases identical to TRBD2. From germline, CDR1 is MNHNS and CDR2 SASEGT. Trimming at V came to 4 bases and at J to 2 bases, leaving 8 bases not matched to a gene. The CDR3 length is 17 residues.

The rearrangement uses TRBV30 and TRBJ1-1; no clear D gene. V lost 8 bases, J lost 4 bases, and 14 bases lay in between. The germline V gene has CDR1 GTSNPN and CDR2 SVGIG (reference sequence). The CDR3 is 12 residues long. The CDR3 loop is CAHEVRVTEAFF. The CDR3 region has the DNA TGTGCCCACGAGGTAAGAGTCACTGAAGCTTTCTTT.

This clone was observed once. This sequence joins TRBV7-9 and TRBJ2-2; tentatively, D is TRBD1 (5 bases). The ends were cut back, 1 base at V and 11 bases at J, with 5 bases in the middle. CDR1 and CDR2 (germline): SEHNR, FQNEAQ (reference sequence). The CDR3 is 11 amino acids. CDR3 in amino acids: CASSLGTELFF. The CDR3 DNA is TGTGCCAGCAGCTTAGGGACAGAGCTGTTTTTT.

This chain uses TRBV2 with TRBJ1-5; 9 bases are a match to TRBD1. Per germline, CDR1 SNHLY and CDR2 FYNNEI. CDR3 size: 14 residues. V gave up 10 bases and J gave up 0 bases; unmatched junction bases: 4. The DNA of the CDR3 is TGTGCCACCGGGACAGGGTATAGCAATCAGCCCCAGCATTTT. Translating gives CATGTGYSNQPQHF.

V gene TRBV7-9 combines with J gene TRBJ1-1; a weak D match, TRBD1 (5 bases). Deletions cut 1 base from V and 10 bases from J, with 13 bases between. Germline CDR1 and CDR2: SEHNR and FQNEAQ (reference sequence). This CDR3 is built from 13 residues. CDR3 protein: CASSLEGEVIAFF. CDR3 in DNA: TGTGCCAGCAGCTTAGAAGGGGAGGTAATAGCTTTCTTT.

CDR3 bases: TGTGCCAGCAGTGCGCGGAACAGGGGATGGACAGATACGCAGTATTTT. As protein: CASSARNRGWTDTQYF. V is TRBV2 and J is TRBJ2-3; 7 bases are shared with TRBD1. Per the germline V gene, CDR1 is SNHLY and CDR2 is FYNNEI. There are 16 residues in the CDR3. Trimming cost V 4 bases and J 3 bases; bases outside gene matches: 10.